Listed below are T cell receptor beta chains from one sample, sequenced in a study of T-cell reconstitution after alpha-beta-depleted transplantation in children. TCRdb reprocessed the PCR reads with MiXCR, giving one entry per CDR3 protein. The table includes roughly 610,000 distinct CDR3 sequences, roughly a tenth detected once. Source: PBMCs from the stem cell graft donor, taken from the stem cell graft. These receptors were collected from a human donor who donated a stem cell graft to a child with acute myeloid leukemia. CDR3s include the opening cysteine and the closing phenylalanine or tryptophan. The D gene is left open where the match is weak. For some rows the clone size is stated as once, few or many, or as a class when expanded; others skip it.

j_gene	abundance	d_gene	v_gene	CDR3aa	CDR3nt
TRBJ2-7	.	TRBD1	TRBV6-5	CASTYQTGGPGEQYF	TGTGCCAGCACTTACCAAACAGGGGGCCCCGGCGAGCAGTACTTC
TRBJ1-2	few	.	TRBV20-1	CSPPDSGSYGYTF	TGCAGTCCCCCAGATTCAGGGAGCTATGGCTACACCTTC
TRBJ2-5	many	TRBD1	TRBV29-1	CTARGTARSETQYF	TGCACCGCCCGAGGGACAGCGCGGTCAGAGACCCAGTACTTC
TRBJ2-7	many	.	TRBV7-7	CASSSRDPYEQYF	TGTGCTAGCAGCTCCCGGGACCCATACGAGCAGTACTTC
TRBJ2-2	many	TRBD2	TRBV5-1	CASSLGTSGYTGELFF	TGCGCCAGCAGCTTGGGGACTAGCGGTTACACCGGGGAGCTGTTTTTT
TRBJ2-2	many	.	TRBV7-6	CASSSLPQGSTGELFF	TGTGCCAGCAGCTCCCTCCCACAGGGTTCCACCGGGGAGCTGTTTTTT
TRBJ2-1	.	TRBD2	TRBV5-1	CASSLALSRLADNEQFF	TGCGCCAGCAGCTTGGCCCTTTCACGACTAGCGGACAATGAGCAGTTCTTC
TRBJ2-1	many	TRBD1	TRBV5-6	CASSTWDSQFF	TGTGCCAGCAGCACCTGGGACAGCCAGTTCTTC
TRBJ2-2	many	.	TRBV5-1	CASSLDGNANTGELFF	TGCGCCAGCAGCTTGGATGGGAATGCGAACACCGGGGAGCTGTTTTTT
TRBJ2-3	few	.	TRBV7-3	CASSLMGYRTDTQYF	TGTGCCAGCAGCTTAATGGGCTACCGCACAGATACGCAGTATTTT
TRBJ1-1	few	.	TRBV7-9	CASSLVGVRSNTEAFF	TGTGCCAGCAGCTTAGTTGGGGTTCGCTCGAACACTGAAGCTTTCTTT
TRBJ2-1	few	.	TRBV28	CASSLQTGNEQFF	TGTGCCAGCAGTTTACAAACAGGGAATGAGCAGTTCTTC
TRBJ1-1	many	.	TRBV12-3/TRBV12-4	CASSFGGIEAFF	TGTGCCAGCAGTTTTGGGGGGATTGAAGCTTTCTTT
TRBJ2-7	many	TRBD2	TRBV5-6	CASSRLALDSYEQYF	TGTGCCAGCAGCCGACTAGCCTTAGATTCCTACGAGCAGTACTTC
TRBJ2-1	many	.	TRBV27	CASSLRYFGNNEQFF	TGTGCCAGCAGCTTGCGCTACTTCGGCAACAATGAGCAGTTCTTC
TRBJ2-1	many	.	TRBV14	CASSQDPRGSSYNEQFF	TGTGCCAGCAGCCAAGATCCACGTGGGAGCTCCTACAATGAGCAGTTCTTC
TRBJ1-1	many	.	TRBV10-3	CAISESTGNTEAFF	TGTGCCATCAGTGAGTCGACAGGGAACACTGAAGCTTTCTTT
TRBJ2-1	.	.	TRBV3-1	CASSPERSSYNEQFF	TGTGCCAGCAGCCCCGAGCGGAGCTCCTACAATGAGCAGTTCTTC
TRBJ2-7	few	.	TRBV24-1	CATSDTYEQYF	TGTGCCACCAGTGACACCTACGAGCAGTACTTC
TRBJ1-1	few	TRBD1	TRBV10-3	CAISGTGSDPEAFF	TGTGCCATCAGTGGGACAGGGTCGGACCCTGAGGCTTTCTTT
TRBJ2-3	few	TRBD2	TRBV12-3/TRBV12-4	CASSHLSGIADTQYF	TGTGCCAGCAGCCATCTTAGCGGGATCGCAGATACGCAGTATTTT
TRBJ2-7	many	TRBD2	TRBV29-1	CSGGLAGREQYF	TGCAGCGGGGGACTAGCGGGAAGAGAGCAGTACTTC